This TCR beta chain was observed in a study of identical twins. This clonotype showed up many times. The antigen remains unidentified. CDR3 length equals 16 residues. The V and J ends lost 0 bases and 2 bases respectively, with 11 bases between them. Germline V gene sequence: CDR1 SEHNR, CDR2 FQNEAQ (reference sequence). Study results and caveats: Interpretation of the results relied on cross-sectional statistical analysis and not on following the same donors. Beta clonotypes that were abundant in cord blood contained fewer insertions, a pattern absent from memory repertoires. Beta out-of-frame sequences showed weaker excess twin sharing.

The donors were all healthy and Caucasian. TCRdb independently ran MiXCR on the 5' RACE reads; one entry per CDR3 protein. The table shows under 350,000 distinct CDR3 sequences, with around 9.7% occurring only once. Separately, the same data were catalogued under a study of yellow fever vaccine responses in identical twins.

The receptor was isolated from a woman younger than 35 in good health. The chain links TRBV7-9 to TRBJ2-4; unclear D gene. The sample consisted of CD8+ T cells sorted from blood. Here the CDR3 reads CASSLAWDGSKNIQYF. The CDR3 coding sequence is TGTGCCAGCAGCTTAGCATGGGATGGTTCCAAAAACATTCAGTACTTC.